This entry describes one TCR beta chain. From the 5' RACE reads, TCRdb called clonotypes with MiXCR, one entry per CDR3 protein. The sample lists roughly 90,000 distinct CDR3 sequences; 11% to 15% were seen once. The source of the sample is a study of early T cells in non-severe SARS-CoV-2 infection. Trimming removed 7 bases from V and 6 bases from J; junction bases left unmatched: 10. CDR1 is MNHEY and CDR2 is SMNVEV in the germline V gene (reference sequence). The CDR3 is 16 residues long. This TCR derives from an adult who was a healthcare worker with PCR-confirmed SARS-CoV-2 infection or an uninfected control (not recorded which). The sample taken for sequencing was whole blood. The V and J genes are TRBV27 and TRBJ2-3; 13 nucleotides match TRBD2. The CDR3 bases are TGTGCCAGCACCTCCACTAGCGGGGGGGCGTGGGATACGCAGTATTTT. It yields the protein CASTSTSGGAWDTQYF.